The sequence of this TCR beta chain was determined in a study of blood T cells in healthy people across ages. Together with a sample-barcoded 5' primer, a J-beta primer mix was included in a second PCR lasting roughly 6 to 12 cycles. TCRdb analysed the 5' RACE reads with MiXCR anew, one entry per CDR3 protein. Among about 800,000 distinct CDR3 sequences listed, more than 20% were seen once. This clonotype was picked up a small number of times. The CDR3 has 16 residues. V lost 2 bases and J lost 2; bases outside the gene matches: 6. Germline V gives CDR1 MNHEY, CDR2 SVGEGT. These sequences were also reported in another study, on T cells of mothers and their children.

This receptor was identified in a boy between 10 and 17 years old in good health. The chain has TRBV6-2 or TRBV6-3 and TRBJ2-1; 7 bases fit TRBD2. The sequencing sample was made of blood. The CDR3 DNA is TGTGCCAGCAGTTACCTGGGGGGGACGACCTACAATGAGCAGTTCTTC. Translation gives CASSYLGGTTYNEQFF.